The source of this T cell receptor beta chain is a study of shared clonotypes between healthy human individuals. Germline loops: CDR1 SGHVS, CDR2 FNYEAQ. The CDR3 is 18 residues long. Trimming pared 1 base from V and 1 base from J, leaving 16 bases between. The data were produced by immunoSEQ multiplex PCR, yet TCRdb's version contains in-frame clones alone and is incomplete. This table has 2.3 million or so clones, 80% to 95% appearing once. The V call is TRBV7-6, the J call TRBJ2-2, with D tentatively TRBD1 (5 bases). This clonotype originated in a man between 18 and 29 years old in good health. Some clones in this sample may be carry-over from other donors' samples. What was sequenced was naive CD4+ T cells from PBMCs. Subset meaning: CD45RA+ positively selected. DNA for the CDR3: TGTGCCAGCAGCTTAGTTATAGTCGGCGGACAGAACACCGGGGAGCTGTTTTTT. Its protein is CASSLVIVGGQNTGELFF.